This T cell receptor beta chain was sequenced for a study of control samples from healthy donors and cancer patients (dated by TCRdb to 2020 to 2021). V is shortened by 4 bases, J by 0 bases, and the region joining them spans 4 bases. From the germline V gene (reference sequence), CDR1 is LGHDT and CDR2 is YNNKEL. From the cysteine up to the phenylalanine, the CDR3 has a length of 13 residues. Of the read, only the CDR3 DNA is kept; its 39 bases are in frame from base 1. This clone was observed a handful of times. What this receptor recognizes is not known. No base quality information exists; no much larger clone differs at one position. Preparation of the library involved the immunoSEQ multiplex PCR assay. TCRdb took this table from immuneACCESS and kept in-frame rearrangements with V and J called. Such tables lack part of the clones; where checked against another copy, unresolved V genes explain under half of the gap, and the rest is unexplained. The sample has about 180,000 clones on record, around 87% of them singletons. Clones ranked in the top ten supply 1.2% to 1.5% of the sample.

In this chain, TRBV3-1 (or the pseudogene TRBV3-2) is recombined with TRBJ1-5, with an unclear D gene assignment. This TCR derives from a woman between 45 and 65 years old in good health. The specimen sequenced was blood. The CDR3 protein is CASSRDSNQPQHF. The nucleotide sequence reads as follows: TGTGCCAGCAGCCGAGATAGCAATCAGCCCCAGCATTTT.